Sequencing of this T cell receptor beta chain was carried out in a study of T cell responses to AZD1222 COVID-19 vaccine. Study-wide results and caveats: Per reports, nearly half of all spike-specific TCRs target regions that are unmutated in variants.

Data came from immunoSEQ multiplex PCR; TCRdb stores just in-frame clones and leaves some out. The sample yields some 90,000 clones, roughly 89% seen once. Worth noting for this clone: Its antigen is unidentified.

The sequence came from an adult in good health. Sequenced material: peripheral blood, taken on day 0 of AZD1222 vaccination.

CDR3 DNA sequence: TGTGCCACCAGCGGCCAGACTAGCGGGGATTACAATGAGCAGTTCTTC. Translated, it gives CATSGQTSGDYNEQFF. This chain joins TRBV15 and TRBJ2-1, with 11 bases fitting TRBD2. V shed 5 bases, J shed 4 bases, and the junction held 7 bases outside the gene matches. There are 16 residues in the CDR3. Germline CDR1 reads LNHNV; CDR2 reads YYDKDF (reference sequence).